The 29 T cell receptor beta chains given below trace back to one sample, sequenced in a study of graft-versus-host responses after intestinal transplantation (dated by TCRdb to the early 2020s). Their antigens are not known. The protocol used for the library was the immunoSEQ multiplex PCR assay. TCRdb obtained this table from immuneACCESS and retained in-frame rearrangements with V and J assigned. These tables miss some clones; where compared with another copy, unresolved V genes account for less than half of the shortfall, and the remainder is unexplained. Across this sample there are about 93,000 clones, with about 93% seen only once. The ten largest account for less than 0.6% of the sample. Sample time point, as interpreted from the label and publication: cells obtained before transplantation from donor or recipient. This sample comprised unstimulated CD8+ T cells sorted from spleen or lymph node cells, obtained before intestinal transplant. The receptor set was obtained from a human donor who received an intestinal transplant.

The gene calls are TRBV13 and TRBJ1-2; D is undetermined. Germline V gene data show CDR1 as PRHDT and CDR2 as FYEKMQ (reference sequence). Trimming removed 1 base at V and 4 bases at J, with 16 bases between. CDR3 length equals 16 residues. The CDR3 nucleotides are TGTGCCAGCAGCTTAGTTGGGCAGGCGCAGGTCTATGGCTACACCTTC. Its protein is CASSLVGQAQVYGYTF.

The V gene is TRBV2, the J gene TRBJ2-1; 13 nucleotides line up with TRBD2. J gave up 0 bases and V 7 bases, and 9 bases lay outside the gene matches. CDR3 size: 18 residues. CDR1 and CDR2 from the germline V gene are SNHLY and FYNNEI. CDR3 nucleotide sequence: TGTGCCAGCATCGGACCGGGACTAGCGGGGAGCTCCTACAATGAGCAGTTCTTC. It encodes CASIGPGLAGSSYNEQFF.

The chain links TRBV9 to TRBJ2-3; TRBD2 matches at 10 bases. The CDR3 has 14 amino acids. Unmatched junction bases numbered 0, after V lost 2 bases and J lost 3 bases. Germline values: CDR1 SGDLS, CDR2 YYNGEE. CDR3 sequence (DNA): TGTGCCAGCAGCGTTAGCGGGGGGACAGATACGCAGTATTTT. The encoded protein is CASSVSGGTDTQYF. Drawing the rest from reference TRBV9 and TRBJ2-3, the complete variable domain is DSGVTQTPKHLITATGQRVTLRCSPRSGDLSVYWYQQSLDQGLQFLIQYYNGEERAKGNILERFSAQQFPDLHSELNLSSLELGDSALYFCASSVSGGTDTQYFGPGTRLTVL.

J is TRBJ1-6 and V is TRBV27; the D is unclear. Germline-derived CDR1 and CDR2 are MNHEY and SMNVEV (reference sequence). The CDR3 is made up of 12 amino acids. V lost 3 bases and J 6 bases, leaving 3 bases between the germline ends. CDR3 sequence (DNA): TGTGCCAGCAGTTTTCGTAATTCACCCCTCCACTTT. Protein product: CASSFRNSPLHF.

The chain uses TRBV10-1 and TRBJ2-1; D possibly corresponds to TRBD2 (6 bases). The germline V gene has CDR1 WNHNN and CDR2 SYGVQD (reference sequence). This CDR3 comprises 14 residues. Trimming removed 3 bases from V and 6 bases from J, with 12 bases in between. The CDR3 loop reads CASSDIGGSNEQFF. CDR3 sequence (DNA): TGCGCCAGCAGTGATATAGGAGGGTCCAATGAGCAGTTCTTC.

This chain joins TRBV27 and TRBJ2-3; 16 nucleotides match TRBD2. The CDR3 runs to 20 residues. The V gene's germline CDR1 is MNHEY and CDR2 SMNVEV (reference sequence). With 6 bases clipped from V and 0 bases from J, the junction kept 12 bases outside the gene matches. The CDR3 coding sequence is TGTGCCAGCAGCACGTTGTTGGGACTAGCGGGAGGGCATAGCACAGATACGCAGTATTTT. Residues: CASSTLLGLAGGHSTDTQYF.

The rearrangement links TRBV19 to TRBJ2-1; 10 bases agree with TRBD2. Germline V gene data show CDR1 as LNHDA and CDR2 as SQIVND (reference sequence). The CDR3 is made up of 16 amino acids. Germline trimming cut 3 bases from V and 5 bases from J; bases unmatched to any gene: 7. CDR3: CASSIIQLAGHNEQFF. CDR3 nucleotide sequence: TGTGCCAGTAGTATCATCCAACTAGCGGGACACAATGAGCAGTTCTTC.

The genes are TRBV19 and TRBJ2-1; D may be TRBD2 (6 bases). From germline, CDR1 is LNHDA and CDR2 SQIVND (reference sequence). Deletions cut 3 bases from V and 2 bases from J, with 17 bases between. The CDR3 extends over 17 amino acids. CDR3 in amino acids: CASSILPGLSAYNEQFF. CDR3 bases: TGTGCCAGTAGTATCCTACCCGGACTAAGCGCCTACAATGAGCAGTTCTTC.

As regards this clone: The same CDR3 also results from other DNA sequences found in this sample. The gene calls are TRBV19 and TRBJ2-7; D remains unclear. The CDR3 loop spans 13 amino acids. V was shortened by 1 base and J by 3 bases, with 7 bases between the two germline ends. Germline-derived CDR1 and CDR2 are LNHDA and SQIVND (reference sequence). CDR3 amino acids: CASSIAGGYEQYF. The CDR3 DNA reads TGTGCCAGTAGTATAGCAGGTGGCTACGAGCAGTACTTC.

The V gene is TRBV25-1, the J gene TRBJ1-2; D may be TRBD1 (5 bases). V lost 4 bases to trimming and J lost 9 bases, with 15 bases between them. The CDR3 has 13 amino acids. Germline assignment: CDR1 MGHDK and CDR2 SYGVNS. The CDR3 DNA reads as TGTGCCAGCAGTGGACAGAGTATAATGAGCTACACCTTC. Translated, it gives CASSGQSIMSYTF.

The rearrangement uses TRBV6-4 and TRBJ2-1; 9 bases fit TRBD2. The germline V gene has CDR1 MRHNA and CDR2 SNTAGT. The CDR3 is made up of 16 amino acids. Germline trimming cut 0 bases from V and 2 bases from J; bases unmatched to any gene: 2. CDR3 protein: CASSDSIAGAYNEQFF. CDR3 nucleotide sequence: TGTGCCAGCAGTGACTCGATAGCGGGGGCCTACAATGAGCAGTTCTTC.

This chain uses TRBV12-1 with TRBJ2-7; TRBD1, the D gene given by the table, was not confirmed from the DNA. TRBV12-1 is marked as a pseudogene. The CDR3 runs 17 residues. The CDR3 here is CASSRRETGAGNYEQYF. The CDR3 DNA follows: TGTGCCAGCAGCCGCCGCGAAACAGGGGCGGGGAACTACGAGCAGTACTTC.

J is TRBJ1-5 and V is TRBV9; TRBD1 aligns across 7 bases. The ends lost 4 bases at V and 3 bases at J; junction bases unmatched: 7. This CDR3 is built from 15 residues. Germline assignment: CDR1 SGDLS and CDR2 YYNGEE. The CDR3 nucleotides read TGTGCCAGCAGCCAACAGGACAGGCCCAATCAGCCCCAGCATTTT. Translating it yields CASSQQDRPNQPQHF.

V gene TRBV7-9 combines with J gene TRBJ2-3; 8 bases agree with TRBD2. The length of the CDR3 is 15 residues. CDR1 is SEHNR and CDR2 is FQNEAQ in the germline V gene (reference sequence). With 3 bases clipped from V and 2 bases from J, the junction kept 4 bases outside the gene matches. CDR3 amino acids: CASSFTSGLTDTQYF. CDR3 DNA sequence: TGTGCCAGCAGCTTTACTAGCGGACTCACAGATACGCAGTATTTT.

The gene calls are TRBV6-6 and TRBJ2-7; TRBD1 aligns across 7 bases. Trimming at V came to 6 bases and at J to 3 bases, leaving 2 bases not matched to a gene. CDR3 length: 12 residues. Germline V gives CDR1 MNHNY, CDR2 SVGAGI (reference sequence). The CDR3 sequence is CASRTGDYEQYF. The CDR3 DNA is TGTGCCAGCAGAACAGGGGACTACGAGCAGTACTTC.

V gene TRBV7-2 combines with J gene TRBJ2-1; possible D gene TRBD2, 5 bases. This CDR3 is built from 13 residues. Per the germline V gene, CDR1 is SGHTA and CDR2 is FQGNSA. Between the trimmed V and J ends, which lost 3 bases and 9 bases, there was a span of 12 bases. CDR3 in DNA: TGTGCCAGCAGCTTTGTGGGAAGCGGTGAGCAGTTCTTC. Encoded protein: CASSFVGSGEQFF.

The chain has TRBV4-1 and TRBJ2-7, with 8 bases fitting TRBD2. CDR3 length: 17 residues. Germline lookup yields CDR1 MGHRA and CDR2 YSYEKL. V dropped 2 bases and J dropped 0; count of bases not matched to a gene: 9. The CDR3 bases are TGCGCCAGCAGCCAACCCGGACTAGCCACAAGCTCCTACGAGCAGTACTTC. Its protein product is CASSQPGLATSSYEQYF.

This chain links TRBV5-5 with TRBJ1-1; TRBD1 matches at 9 bases. Losses at the gene ends were 2 bases for V and 6 bases for J; bases not matched to a gene: 17. The CDR3 contains 18 residues. Germline-derived CDR1 and CDR2 are SGHKS and YYEKEE (reference sequence). The CDR3: CASSFNSGTGGLFAEAFF. The CDR3, as DNA: TGTGCCAGCAGCTTTAATAGCGGAACAGGGGGCTTGTTCGCTGAAGCTTTCTTT.

This chain links TRBV7-9 with TRBJ1-3; D is possibly TRBD1 (6 bases). In germline, CDR1 is SEHNR, CDR2 FQNEAQ (reference sequence). V was cut by 4 bases and J by 4 bases, with 14 bases left in between. This CDR3 region has 15 residues. The CDR3 DNA sequence: TGTGCCAGCAGCTCCCCGGACAGAAGGGGAAACACCATATATTTT. As protein: CASSSPDRRGNTIYF.

This rearrangement joins TRBV4-3 to TRBJ1-5; TRBD1 aligns across 7 bases. The CDR3 is 18 amino acids. Germline values: CDR1 LGHNA, CDR2 YSLEER. V shed 0 bases and J 2 bases; nucleotides not matched to a gene: 10. The chain's CDR3 is CASSQDSWAGGGNQPQHF. Written as DNA, the CDR3 is TGCGCCAGCAGCCAAGATTCGTGGGCAGGGGGTGGCAATCAGCCCCAGCATTTT.

The chain joins TRBV28 to TRBJ2-1; 12 positions agree with TRBD2. The CDR3 has 18 amino acids. Trimming cost V 3 bases and J 5 bases; bases outside gene matches: 11. Germline V gene lookup returns CDR1 MDHEN and CDR2 SYDVKM. The CDR3 region has the DNA TGTGCCAGCAGTTTCCCCCCCCGGACTAGCGGGGTCAACAATGAGCAGTTCTTC. Its translation: CASSFPPRTSGVNNEQFF.

CDR3 region: CASSVAASGGAFWEQFF. The CDR3 bases are TGTGCCAGCAGCGTAGCTGCTAGCGGGGGGGCATTTTGGGAGCAGTTCTTC. This rearrangement joins TRBV9 to TRBJ2-1; 12 nucleotides align to TRBD2. Germline V gene data show CDR1 as SGDLS and CDR2 as YYNGEE. The CDR3 is made up of 17 amino acids. V lost 0 bases to trimming and J lost 10 bases; unmatched junction nucleotides: 11.

The chain joins TRBV4-1 to TRBJ1-6, with 7 bases that match TRBD1. This CDR3 is 16 amino acids long. CDR1 and CDR2 from the germline V gene are MGHRA and YSYEKL. V gave up 4 bases and J gave up 7 bases; unmatched junction bases: 10. The CDR3 sequence is CASSPNAGTANSPLHF. The CDR3 DNA reads as TGCGCCAGCAGCCCAAACGCCGGGACAGCGAATTCACCCCTCCACTTT.

The sample holds a few counts of this clone. The rearrangement links TRBV4-2 to TRBJ1-1; 9 positions match TRBD1. Germline CDR1 reads LGHNA; CDR2 reads YNFKEQ. J lost 3 bases, V lost 2 bases, and 7 bases had no gene match. The CDR3 totals 16 residues. CDR3 loop: CASSQPRQGVDTEAFF. CDR3 nucleotides: TGTGCCAGCAGCCAACCCCGACAGGGGGTGGACACTGAAGCTTTCTTT.

The CDR3 loop reads CASSHGTAPNTEAFF. The CDR3 DNA reads as TGTGCCAGCAGCCACGGGACAGCGCCGAACACTGAAGCTTTCTTT. The chain combines TRBV4-2 with TRBJ1-1; 7 nucleotides match TRBD1. CDR3 length: 15 amino acids. Germline V lookup: CDR1 LGHNA, CDR2 YNFKEQ. The junction had 5 bases not matched to a gene; V was cut back by 3 bases and J by 1 base.

The J gene is TRBJ1-1, the V gene TRBV30; D ambiguous. Trimming shortened V by 0 bases and J by 0 bases, and 14 bases separated the two germline ends. This CDR3 comprises 16 residues. Germline V CDR1 and CDR2: GTSNPN, SVGIG (reference sequence). The CDR3, as DNA: TGTGCCTGGAGTGTTAGAGCCGCCCTTATGAACACTGAAGCTTTCTTT. This translates into CAWSVRAALMNTEAFF.

The V call is TRBV9, the J call TRBJ1-2; the match to TRBD1 covers 9 bases. The CDR3 loop spans 18 amino acids. J gave up 6 bases and V 0 bases, and 15 bases lay outside the gene matches. Germline CDR1 is SGDLS and CDR2 is YYNGEE. The CDR3 nucleotides read TGTGCCAGCAGCGTAGTAGGGACCGGGACAGGGTTAACTGATGGCTACACCTTC. Residues: CASSVVGTGTGLTDGYTF.

The J gene is TRBJ1-3, the V gene TRBV19; 7 nucleotides match TRBD1. V was pared by 1 base and J by 4 bases, with 7 bases of the junction left unmatched. This CDR3 contains 16 residues. The germline V gene has CDR1 LNHDA and CDR2 SQIVND (reference sequence). CDR3 loop: CASSIGQGYSGNTIYF. CDR3 coding DNA: TGTGCCAGTAGTATAGGACAGGGTTATTCGGGAAACACCATATATTTT.

The chain has TRBV2 and TRBJ1-2, with 7 bases aligning to TRBD1. V was pared by 2 bases and J by 4 bases, with 10 bases of the junction left unmatched. This CDR3 spans 16 amino acids. The V gene's germline CDR1 is SNHLY and CDR2 FYNNEI. Here the CDR3 DNA reads TGTGCCAGCAGTGAACCGGAAAGACAGGGCCCCTATGGCTACACCTTC. Translated, it gives CASSEPERQGPYGYTF.